The 13 T cell receptor beta chains listed next were all sequenced from one sample in a study of T-cell reconstitution after alpha-beta-depleted transplantation in children. Unique molecular identifiers were incorporated when the TCRbeta library was constructed. TCRdb fed the PCR reads into MiXCR, producing one record per CDR3 protein. The table records approximately 240,000 distinct CDR3 sequences, 9.7% of them present only once. This specimen was PBMCs from the stem cell graft donor, taken from the stem cell graft. The receptors were gathered from a human donor who donated a stem cell graft to a child with SCID.

The V gene is TRBV11-2, the J gene TRBJ1-6; no firm D call. This CDR3 is 13 amino acids long. Trimming shortened V by 1 base and J by 13 bases, and 11 bases separated the two germline ends. CDR1 is SGHAT and CDR2 is FQNNGV in the germline V gene. CDR3 DNA sequence: TGTGCCAGCAGCTTAGGAGAGGCGATCCCCCTCCACTTT. Translation gives CASSLGEAIPLHF.

This clonotype was picked up many times. The chain has TRBV5-6 and TRBJ2-5, with 8 bases lining up with TRBD2. The germline V gene encodes CDR1 SGHDT and CDR2 YYEEEE. V was pared by 3 bases and J by 7 bases, with 11 bases of the junction left unmatched. CDR3 length equals 15 residues. The CDR3 region has the DNA TGTGCCAGCAGCTATACGGGGGGGCGAGTGGGGACCCAGTACTTC. Its translation: CASSYTGGRVGTQYF.

This clonotype was picked up a small number of times. The V call is TRBV24-1, the J call TRBJ2-3, with 7 bases that match TRBD2. This CDR3 has 16 residues. V lost 3 bases to trimming and J lost 2 bases; unmatched junction nucleotides: 7. CDR1 and CDR2 from the germline V gene are KGHDR and SFDVKD. Here the CDR3 reads CATSDPRGGDTDTQYF. Here the CDR3 DNA reads TGTGCCACCAGTGATCCCCGCGGGGGTGACACAGATACGCAGTATTTT.

This clonotype was seen ten or more times. The chain employs TRBV15 and TRBJ2-7; D not certain. CDR1 is LNHNV, CDR2 YYDKDF, per germline (reference sequence). Trimming stripped 1 base from V and 3 bases from J, with 13 bases between. The CDR3 spans 15 residues. In DNA form, the CDR3 reads TGTGCCACCAGCAGAGGCTCTACGTCGATCTACGAGCAGTACTTC. Translation gives CATSRGSTSIYEQYF.

This clonotype came up many times. V usage is TRBV5-1 and J usage is TRBJ2-7, with 9 bases identical to TRBD1. The CDR3 totals 15 residues. CDR1 is SGHRS, CDR2 YFSETQ, per germline. V lost 4 bases to trimming and J lost 2 bases; unmatched junction nucleotides: 7. The CDR3 coding sequence is TGCGCCAGCAGCCTGGGACAGGGTATTACCTACGAGCAGTACTTC. Encoded protein: CASSLGQGITYEQYF.

This clonotype has at least ten counts. This chain's CDR3 is CSARGIPQGPFLNEKLFF. The CDR3 region has the DNA TGCAGTGCTAGAGGGATCCCCCAGGGCCCGTTTCTAAATGAAAAACTGTTTTTT. V and J are TRBV20-1 and TRBJ1-4, with D possibly being TRBD1 (5 bases). Trimming cost V 1 base and J 5 bases, with 23 bases left between them. Germline V lookup: CDR1 DFQATT, CDR2 SNEGSKA (reference sequence). The CDR3 contains 18 residues.

Ten or more counts support this clonotype. The V gene is TRBV7-9, the J gene TRBJ1-1; D not resolved. V lost 6 bases and J lost 4, with 9 bases in between. The length of the CDR3 is 12 residues. Looked up from germline, CDR1 is SEHNR and CDR2 is FQNEAQ (reference sequence). The CDR3 DNA reads TGTGCCAGCAGGGGGAGGGCCACTGAAGCTTTCTTT. It specifies CASRGRATEAFF.

This clonotype was seen ten or more times. The rearrangement links TRBV19 to TRBJ2-1; D uncertain. CDR1 LNHDA and CDR2 SQIVND come from the germline V gene (reference sequence). This CDR3 is built from 16 residues. Trimming took 0 bases from V and 1 from J, leaving 10 bases between them. CDR3 nucleotides: TGTGCCAGTAGTATAGATCTGGGCTCGTCCTACAATGAGCAGTTCTTC. Translating gives CASSIDLGSSYNEQFF.

This clonotype was found many times. This chain connects TRBV11-2 to TRBJ1-6, with TRBD1 matching over 8 bases. V shed 5 bases, J shed 5 bases, and the junction held 8 bases outside the gene matches. The CDR3 sequence is 16 residues long. The germline V gene has CDR1 SGHAT and CDR2 FQNNGV. CDR3 in amino acids: CASSLTRTGNNSPLHF. The CDR3 DNA sequence: TGTGCCAGCAGCCTAACCAGGACAGGGAATAATTCACCCCTCCACTTT.

This clonotype was detected ten times or more. J is TRBJ1-1 and V is TRBV6-5; D remains ambiguous. The CDR3 runs 15 residues. The germline gives CDR1 MNHEY, CDR2 SVGAGI. Trimming left V 7 bases short and J 3 bases short, with 18 bases between. CDR3 bases: TGTGCCAGCACCAAATTCCCCGAAAGGGACACTGAAGCTTTCTTT. Amino acid sequence: CASTKFPERDTEAFF.

This clonotype was observed many times. J is TRBJ2-3 and V is TRBV20-1; 11 positions agree with TRBD2. The germline V gene has CDR1 DFQATT and CDR2 SNEGSKA (reference sequence). This CDR3 has 15 amino acids. Trimming took 1 base from V and 5 from J; bases not matched to a gene: 5. The CDR3 reads CSARGSGGGRDTQYF. In nucleotides, the CDR3 is TGCAGTGCTAGAGGTAGCGGGGGGGGCAGAGATACGCAGTATTTT.

This clonotype came up many times. CDR3 sequence: CASSIGGGTTDTQYF. In nucleotides, the CDR3 is TGTGCCAGTAGTATCGGTGGCGGAACCACAGATACGCAGTATTTT. V is TRBV19 and J is TRBJ2-3; D ambiguous. Per germline, CDR1 LNHDA and CDR2 SQIVND (reference sequence). Trimming shortened V by 3 bases and J by 2 bases, and 12 bases separated the two germline ends. This CDR3 is built from 15 residues.

The table lists this clonotype with a few counts. The chain links TRBV7-9 to TRBJ2-3; D is perhaps TRBD2 (5 bases). The germline V and J ends were trimmed by 6 bases and 4 bases, with 14 bases remaining between them. The CDR3 extends over 14 amino acids. The V gene's germline CDR1 is SEHNR and CDR2 FQNEAQ (reference sequence). In DNA, the CDR3 is TGTGCCAGCAGGCGGGCTCATGGCTCAGATACGCAGTATTTT. It is translated as CASRRAHGSDTQYF.